Following are 26 T cell receptor beta chains from one sample sequenced in a study of blood T cell repertoires in COVID-19. TCRdb's table, derived via immunoSEQ multiplex PCR, lists solely in-frame clones and lacks some. The top ten hold over 1.5% of the sample, which has some 96,000 clones, about 88% seen once. Sequencing was performed on peripheral blood. These receptors came from a man older than 75 with acute or convalescent COVID-19.

V gene TRBV5-1 combines with J gene TRBJ2-1, with 14 bases lining up with TRBD2. CDR3 size: 15 residues. Germline loops: CDR1 SGHRS, CDR2 YFSETQ. V lost 4 bases to trimming and J lost 8 bases; unmatched junction nucleotides: 5. The CDR3 nucleotides read TGCGCCAGCAGCCTGGGACTAGCGGGAGTGGATGAGCAGTTCTTC. It is translated as CASSLGLAGVDEQFF.

The V and J genes are TRBV28 and TRBJ2-7; 7 bases line up with TRBD1. The J segment lost 1 base and the V segment lost 5 bases, leaving 8 bases of the junction unmatched. CDR3 length equals 15 residues. Germline V gives CDR1 MDHEN, CDR2 SYDVKM. The CDR3 coding sequence is TGTGCCAGCAGTCCCGGGACAGCGACTTCCTACGAGCAGTACTTC. It codes for CASSPGTATSYEQYF.

CDR3 DNA sequence: TGTGCCAGCAGCTTATCCGGCCTAACTAGCGTCGTCTACGAGCAGTACTTC. This sequence encodes CASSLSGLTSVVYEQYF. V and J are TRBV11-3 and TRBJ2-7, with 7 bases identical to TRBD2. V was pared by 2 bases and J by 3 bases, with 13 bases of the junction left unmatched. The CDR3 sequence is 17 residues long. Germline lookup yields CDR1 SGHNT and CDR2 YENEEA.

This chain uses TRBV19 with TRBJ2-1, with D possibly being TRBD2 (5 bases). Trimming took 3 bases from V and 8 from J, leaving 17 bases between them. This CDR3 is built from 15 residues. The germline CDR1 and CDR2 sequences are LNHDA and SQIVND (reference sequence). The CDR3 loop reads CASSILGATTDEQFF. The CDR3 DNA follows: TGTGCCAGTAGTATTTTGGGAGCGACTACGGATGAGCAGTTCTTC. Supplemented by reference TRBV19 and TRBJ2-1, the full variable domain reads DGGITQSPKYLFRKEGQNVTLSCEQNLNHDAMYWYRQDPGQGLRLIYYSQIVNDFQKGDIAEGYSVSREKKESFPLTVTSAQKNPTAFYLCASSILGATTDEQFFGPGTRLTVL.

The chain joins TRBV7-6 to TRBJ2-7; D is perhaps TRBD2 (6 bases). Germline V gives CDR1 SGHVS, CDR2 FNYEAQ. With 0 bases removed from V and 6 bases from J, the gap between germline ends came to 12 bases. The CDR3 contains 14 residues. The CDR3 sequence is CASSLASGSGEQYF. In DNA, the CDR3 is TGTGCCAGCAGCTTAGCTTCCGGTAGCGGCGAGCAGTACTTC. Using reference TRBV7-6 and TRBJ2-7 for the parts outside the CDR3, the full variable domain is GAGVSQSPRYKVTKRGQDVALRCDPISGHVSLYWYRQALGQGPEFLTYFNYEAQQDKSGLPNDRFSAERPEGSISTLTIQRTEQRDSAMYRCASSLASGSGEQYFGPGTRLTVT.

The genes are TRBV5-4 and TRBJ2-5, with 8 bases matching TRBD1. The ends lost 6 bases at V and 2 bases at J; junction bases unmatched: 9. Germline CDR1 SGHNT, CDR2 YYREEE (reference sequence). The CDR3 sequence is 15 residues long. Written as DNA, the CDR3 is TGTGCCAGCAACTCGGCAGGGGGCCGGCAAGAGACCCAGTACTTC. Amino acid sequence: CASNSAGGRQETQYF.

The chain carries TRBV16 and TRBJ1-5; D is unclear. Trimming stripped 0 bases from V and 4 bases from J, with 7 bases between. The CDR3 loop spans 14 amino acids. CDR1 KGHSY and CDR2 FQNENV come from the germline V gene. The DNA of the CDR3 is TGTGCCAGCAGCCAATCCTCGGGAAATCAGCCCCAGCATTTT. Translated, it gives CASSQSSGNQPQHF.

The chain carries TRBV28 and TRBJ1-4, with D perhaps TRBD1 (5 bases). Trimming removed 7 bases from V and 7 bases from J, with 16 bases in between. The CDR3 is made up of 14 amino acids. Germline V gene sequence: CDR1 MDHEN, CDR2 SYDVKM. The CDR3 DNA reads TGTGCCAGCACCCCCCCGGGGGGGGTTGAAAAACTGTTTTTT. Its translation is CASTPPGGVEKLFF.

The chain couples TRBV19 to TRBJ2-5; tentative D call: TRBD2 (6 bases). The V gene lost 5 bases and the J gene lost 7 bases, with 20 bases spanning the gap. Germline lookup yields CDR1 LNHDA and CDR2 SQIVND (reference sequence). CDR3 size: 15 residues. This CDR3 is CASSRRTSSLGTQYF. The CDR3 DNA is TGTGCCAGTAGTCGACGTACTAGCTCTCTGGGGACCCAGTACTTC. Complete variable domain (other parts from reference TRBV19 and TRBJ2-5): DGGITQSPKYLFRKEGQNVTLSCEQNLNHDAMYWYRQDPGQGLRLIYYSQIVNDFQKGDIAEGYSVSREKKESFPLTVTSAQKNPTAFYLCASSRRTSSLGTQYFGPGTRLLVL.

This chain connects TRBV6-2 or TRBV6-3 to TRBJ2-1; TRBD1 matches at 7 bases. This CDR3 has 14 residues. From germline, CDR1 is MNHEY and CDR2 SVGEGT. Trimming at V came to 4 bases and at J to 3 bases, leaving 3 bases not matched to a gene. This CDR3 reads CASSFGTVYNEQFF. CDR3 sequence (DNA): TGTGCCAGCAGTTTTGGGACAGTCTACAATGAGCAGTTCTTC.

This chain connects TRBV6-5 to TRBJ2-7; 9 bases line up with TRBD1. From germline, CDR1 is MNHEY and CDR2 SVGAGI. The CDR3 is made up of 14 amino acids. V was pared by 0 bases and J by 9 bases, with 6 bases of the junction left unmatched. The CDR3 reads CASSYSGQGTGQYF. The DNA for the CDR3 is TGTGCCAGCAGTTACTCTGGACAGGGGACGGGGCAGTACTTC.

This clone came up a few times. V and J are TRBV2 and TRBJ2-5; 9 nucleotides match TRBD1. Germline-derived CDR1 and CDR2 are SNHLY and FYNNEI. This CDR3 spans 15 amino acids. Trimming removed 4 bases from V and 3 bases from J; junction bases left unmatched: 6. The CDR3 DNA reads as TGTGCCAGCAGTGTTATTTGGACAGGGGAAGAGACCCAGTACTTC. As protein: CASSVIWTGEETQYF.

Here the CDR3 DNA reads TGTGCCACCAGCATAGGGACAGAGAATTCACCCCTCCACTTT. Translated: CATSIGTENSPLHF. This chain links TRBV15 with TRBJ1-6; 7 positions match TRBD1. V lost 4 bases, J lost 7 bases, and 4 bases stayed unmatched. Germline CDR1 and CDR2: LNHNV and YYDKDF (reference sequence). The CDR3 runs 14 residues.

This chain links TRBV5-1 with TRBJ2-3; no firm D call. This CDR3 has 15 amino acids. Trimming left V 4 bases short and J 4 bases short, with 16 bases between. Germline loops: CDR1 SGHRS, CDR2 YFSETQ. The CDR3 loop is CASSPLTRNPDTQYF. The CDR3 nucleotides are TGCGCCAGCAGCCCCCTAACGCGCAACCCAGATACGCAGTATTTT.

The V gene is TRBV11-3, the J gene TRBJ1-1, with D maybe TRBD1 (6 bases). CDR3 length: 14 residues. V lost 5 bases to trimming and J lost 4 bases, with 14 bases between them. Germline assignment: CDR1 SGHNT and CDR2 YENEEA. CDR3 amino acids: CASSPGHQGTEAFF. CDR3 nucleotides: TGTGCCAGCAGCCCGGGACATCAAGGCACTGAAGCTTTCTTT.

This clone was recorded a few times. The chain recombines TRBV7-2 with TRBJ2-1, with a tentative D call TRBD1 (6 bases). Trimming removed 5 bases at V and 5 bases at J, with 13 bases between. Looked up from germline, CDR1 is SGHTA and CDR2 is FQGNSA. CDR3 length equals 14 residues. The CDR3 spells CASSTRDTDNEQFF. In DNA, the CDR3 is TGTGCCAGCAGCACTCGGGACACAGACAATGAGCAGTTCTTC.

The chain uses TRBV7-2 and TRBJ2-7, with no clear D. The CDR3 sequence is 15 residues long. V was shortened by 2 bases and J by 3 bases, with 14 bases between the two germline ends. From germline, CDR1 is SGHTA and CDR2 FQGNSA. The CDR3 sequence: CASSLSPPQNYEQYF. The CDR3 nucleotides read TGTGCCAGCAGCTTATCCCCCCCCCAGAACTACGAGCAGTACTTC.

The rearrangement uses TRBV5-5 and TRBJ2-7; D remains ambiguous. Germline values: CDR1 SGHKS, CDR2 YYEKEE (reference sequence). Trimming took off 4 bases at V and 5 bases at J, with 16 bases between the two ends. The CDR3 consists of 14 residues. The CDR3 loop is CASSQRLVSDEQYF. The CDR3 DNA is TGTGCCAGCAGCCAAAGGCTAGTAAGCGACGAGCAGTACTTC. Complete variable domain (other parts from reference TRBV5-5 and TRBJ2-7): DAGVTQSPTHLIKTRGQQVTLRCSPISGHKSVSWYQQVLGQGPQFIFQYYEKEERGRGNFPDRFSARQFPNYSSELNVNALLLGDSALYLCASSQRLVSDEQYFGPGTRLTVT.

The rearrangement uses TRBV7-3 and TRBJ2-3; 11 bases line up with TRBD2. Looked up from germline, CDR1 is SGHTA and CDR2 is FQGTGA. V was clipped by 5 bases and J by 0 bases; unmatched bases: 10. The length of the CDR3 is 18 residues. The CDR3 DNA sequence: TGTGCCAGCAGCCCGAATCTAGCGGGAGGCGGAAGCACAGATACGCAGTATTTT. Its translation is CASSPNLAGGGSTDTQYF.

Only a few counts were recorded for this clone. J is TRBJ2-1 and V is TRBV9, with D perhaps matching TRBD1 (6 bases). The germline gives CDR1 SGDLS, CDR2 YYNGEE. Trimming pared 1 base from V and 2 bases from J, leaving 10 bases between. This CDR3 contains 15 residues. DNA of the CDR3: TGTGCCAGCAGCGTATTCGGGACAACCTACAATGAGCAGTTCTTC. This codes for CASSVFGTTYNEQFF.

The chain combines TRBV9 with TRBJ2-5; the match to TRBD2 covers 9 bases. CDR1 and CDR2 (germline): SGDLS, YYNGEE. This CDR3 contains 15 residues. J was trimmed by 4 bases and V by 4 bases; bases with no gene match: 8. The CDR3 DNA follows: TGTGCCAGCAGCCAACGCGGGGGGGATGTAGAGACCCAGTACTTC. It yields the protein CASSQRGGDVETQYF.

The chain has TRBV5-4 and TRBJ2-7, with TRBD2 identical over 8 bases. Germline values: CDR1 SGHNT, CDR2 YYREEE (reference sequence). The CDR3 loop spans 14 amino acids. V gave up 3 bases and J gave up 7 bases; unmatched junction bases: 9. CDR3 residues: CASSSTQTGGEQYF. Written as DNA, the CDR3 is TGTGCCAGCAGCTCCACACAGACGGGGGGGGAGCAGTACTTC. Variable domain in full (rest from reference TRBV5-4 and TRBJ2-7): ETGVTQSPTHLIKTRGQQVTLRCSSQSGHNTVSWYQQALGQGPQFIFQYYREEENGRGNFPPRFSGLQFPNYSSELNVNALELDDSALYLCASSSTQTGGEQYFGPGTRLTVT.

This chain joins TRBV18 and TRBJ1-3; unclear D gene. The CDR3 loop spans 14 amino acids. The V gene lost 3 bases and the J gene lost 4 bases, with 10 bases spanning the gap. CDR1 is KGHSH and CDR2 is LQKENI in the germline V gene. The DNA of the CDR3 is TGTGCCAGCTCACCGGGAGGCAACGGAAACACCATATATTTT. Its protein product is CASSPGGNGNTIYF.

The chain is built from TRBV11-2 and TRBJ2-1, with 13 bases matching TRBD2. The CDR3 has 16 amino acids. The V gene end was trimmed by 5 bases and the J gene end by 7 bases; junction bases not matched to a gene: 8. The germline V gene encodes CDR1 SGHAT and CDR2 FQNNGV. The CDR3 DNA reads as TGTGCCAGCAGCCTAAGCTGGACTAGCGGGAGAAATGAGCAGTTCTTC. This translates into CASSLSWTSGRNEQFF. Full variable domain (outside the CDR3, taken from reference TRBV11-2 and TRBJ2-1): EAGVAQSPRYKIIEKRQSVAFWCNPISGHATLYWYQQILGQGPKLLIQFQNNGVVDDSQLPKDRFSAERLKGVDSTLKIQPAKLEDSAVYLCASSLSWTSGRNEQFFGPGTRLTVL.

The rearrangement links TRBV7-2 to TRBJ2-7, with 7 nucleotides matching TRBD1. The V gene end was trimmed by 1 base and the J gene end by 3 bases; junction bases not matched to a gene: 6. CDR1 and CDR2 (germline): SGHTA, FQGNSA. CDR3 length: 15 residues. CDR3 sequence reads: CASSLEGQWGYEQYF. In DNA form, the CDR3 reads TGTGCCAGCAGCTTAGAGGGACAGTGGGGCTACGAGCAGTACTTC.

The gene calls are TRBV30 and TRBJ2-1, with 11 bases identical to TRBD2. Trimming cost V 3 bases and J 3 bases; bases outside gene matches: 4. The CDR3 consists of 15 residues. Germline V gene lookup returns CDR1 GTSNPN and CDR2 SVGIG (reference sequence). The CDR3 region is CAWSGGTSGYNEQFF. CDR3 bases: TGTGCCTGGAGCGGGGGGACTAGCGGCTACAATGAGCAGTTCTTC.